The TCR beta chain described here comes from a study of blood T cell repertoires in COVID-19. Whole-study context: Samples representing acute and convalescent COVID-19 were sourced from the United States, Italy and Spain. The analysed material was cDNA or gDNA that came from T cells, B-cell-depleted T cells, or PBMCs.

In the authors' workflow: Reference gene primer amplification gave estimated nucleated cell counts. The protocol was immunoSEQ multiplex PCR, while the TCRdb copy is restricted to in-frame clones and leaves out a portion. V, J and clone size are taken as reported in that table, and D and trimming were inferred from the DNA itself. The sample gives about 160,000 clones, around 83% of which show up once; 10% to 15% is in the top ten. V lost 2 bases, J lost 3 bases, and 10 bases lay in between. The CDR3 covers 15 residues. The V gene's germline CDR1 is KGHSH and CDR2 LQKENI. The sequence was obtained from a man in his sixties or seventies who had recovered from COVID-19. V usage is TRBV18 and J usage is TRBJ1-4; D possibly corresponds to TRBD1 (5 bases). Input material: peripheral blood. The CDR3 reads CASSPGAAANEKLFF. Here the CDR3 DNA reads TGTGCCAGCTCACCAGGGGCAGCCGCTAATGAAAAACTGTTTTTT.